These T cell receptor beta chains were read from a single sample in a study of blood T cells in healthy people across ages. Each CDR3 protein gets one entry after TCRdb re-called the 5' RACE reads with MiXCR. The profile shows fewer than 1.5 million distinct CDR3 sequences, approximately 38% of them singletons. Sample: blood. All receptors come from a woman under 30 in good health. The CDR3 runs from the conserved cysteine through the conserved F or W. The D gene is left open where the match is weak. The listing skips clone size in some rows; elsewhere it reads once, few, many or a size class.

V,D,J,size,DNA,CDR3
TRBV20-1,-,TRBJ2-3,-,TGCAGTGCTAGAGTCTCAGGGAGCTTTCCAGATACGCAGTATTTT,CSARVSGSFPDTQYF
TRBV5-6,-,TRBJ1-2,-,TGTGCCAGCAGCTTCGCCTATGGCTACACCTTC,CASSFAYGYTF
TRBV2,-,TRBJ1-5,-,TGTGCCAGCAGGTCAGGGGACCAGCCCCAGCATTTT,CASRSGDQPQHF
TRBV2,TRBD2,TRBJ2-1,-,TGTGCCGGTTCCTGGGACTACCAGTACAATGAGCAGTTCTTC,CAGSWDYQYNEQFF
TRBV7-9,-,TRBJ1-1,-,TGTGCCAGCAGCTCCGACTACAAAGGCACTGAAGCTTTCTTT,CASSSDYKGTEAFF
TRBV6-5,-,TRBJ1-2,few,TGTGCCAGCAGTTACTCTTCGGTGGGGGAGGGTGGCTACACCTTC,CASSYSSVGEGGYTF
TRBV2,-,TRBJ2-3,-,TGTGCCAGCAGTGGTGTATCCAGCACAGATACGCAGTATTTT,CASSGVSSTDTQYF
TRBV29-1,TRBD1,TRBJ2-7,-,TGCAGCGTTCCGGGACAGGCGAAGGAGCAGTACTTC,CSVPGQAKEQYF
TRBV6-2/TRBV6-3,-,TRBJ1-2,-,TGTGCCAGCACCCTCGGGGGAAGCTATGGCTACACCTTC,CASTLGGSYGYTF
TRBV6-2/TRBV6-3,TRBD1,TRBJ1-1,-,TGTGCCAGCAGTCAGGGGGCCGTGACTGAAGCTTTCTTT,CASSQGAVTEAFF
TRBV24-1,TRBD1,TRBJ2-1,-,TGTGCCACCAGTGACCCGGGACAGGGTAATGAGCAGTTCTTC,CATSDPGQGNEQFF
TRBV3-1,TRBD2,TRBJ2-1,-,TGTGCCAGCACCCATACTAGCGGGGGGGACAATGAGCAGTTCTTC,CASTHTSGGDNEQFF
TRBV4-1,-,TRBJ1-6,-,TGCGTCAGCAGCCAAGGTCGGGGGGGATATAATTCACCCCTCCACTTT,CVSSQGRGGYNSPLHF
TRBV20-1,TRBD2,TRBJ2-3,few,TGCAGTGAAGGAGCGGGGCCTTCCGGTACGCAGTATTTT,CSEGAGPSGTQYF
TRBV28,-,TRBJ2-1,-,TGTGCCAGCAGTTTGGTTGGGGGTTGGTACAATGAGCAGTTCTTC,CASSLVGGWYNEQFF
TRBV3-1,-,TRBJ1-1,once,TGTGCCAGCAGCCAACTCGGGCGGGGGCTGTACACTGAAGCTTTCTTT,CASSQLGRGLYTEAFF
TRBV20-1,-,TRBJ1-5,-,TGCAGTGCGAGTTGGGGGTCTGGCCATCAGCCCCAGCATTTT,CSASWGSGHQPQHF
TRBV7-2,TRBD1,TRBJ2-3,many,TGTGCCAGCAGCCTGACGCGGGACAGGCTTCTTGGGTATTTT,CASSLTRDRLLGYF
TRBV7-8,TRBD1,TRBJ1-5,-,TGTGCCAGCAGCATTCGGACAGGGGAGCTTCAGCCCCAGCATTTT,CASSIRTGELQPQHF
TRBV7-2,TRBD1,TRBJ2-5,once,TGTGCCAGCAGCTTAGAGGGGGCATATCAGTACTTC,CASSLEGAYQYF
TRBV7-9,TRBD1,TRBJ1-3,once,TGTGCCAGCAGCGCAGACAGGGAAGGAAACACCATATATTTT,CASSADREGNTIYF
TRBV27,TRBD1,TRBJ1-2,once,TGTGCCAGCAGTCCGGGGACAGCCCCCTATGGCTACACCTTC,CASSPGTAPYGYTF
TRBV20-1,-,TRBJ2-1,-,TGCAGTGCGCGGGCCGTGACCCTAGGGCTTCAAGAGCAGTTCTTC,CSARAVTLGLQEQFF
TRBV3-1,-,TRBJ2-1,-,TGTGCCAGCAGCGAACGTAGCGGAGGAAACTACAATGAGCAGTTCTTC,CASSERSGGNYNEQFF
TRBV28,-,TRBJ1-2,-,TGTGCCAGCCGATTAGAGGGGCGGTCATTAAGCTATGGCTACACCTTC,CASRLEGRSLSYGYTF
TRBV3-1,TRBD2,TRBJ2-3,-,TGTGCCAGCAGCCCTCCAGCGGGGAAAAGGGGCACAGATACGCAGTATTTT,CASSPPAGKRGTDTQYF
TRBV30,-,TRBJ1-5,-,TGTGCCTGGAGTGTACAGGCCGAGCAGCCCCAGCATTTT,CAWSVQAEQPQHF
TRBV29-1,-,TRBJ1-2,-,TGCAGCGTTGAAGCCGCTGGGCCGCTCGGCTATGGCTACACCTTC,CSVEAAGPLGYGYTF
TRBV12-3/TRBV12-4,TRBD1,TRBJ1-5,-,TGTGCCAGCAGCCGACAGGGAAGAGGCCATCAGCCCCAGCATTTT,CASSRQGRGHQPQHF
TRBV7-6,-,TRBJ2-7,-,TGTGCCAGCAGCTTAGACTCTGGGGATGCCTACGAGCAGTACTTC,CASSLDSGDAYEQYF
TRBV4-1,-,TRBJ1-3,many,TGCGCCAGCAGCCAGTCGGGACAAACTGGAAACACCATATATTTT,CASSQSGQTGNTIYF
TRBV5-1,TRBD1,TRBJ2-3,-,TGCGCCAGCAGCTTCCCGGACAGGGCGAGCACAGATACGCAGTATTTT,CASSFPDRASTDTQYF
TRBV6-6,TRBD1,TRBJ2-4,-,TGTGCCAGCAGTTACTCGGGACAGGGGGCCAAAAACATTCAGTACTTC,CASSYSGQGAKNIQYF
TRBV12-3/TRBV12-4,-,TRBJ2-2,once,TGTGCCATCCGACAGCAGAACACCGGGGAGCTGTTTTTT,CAIRQQNTGELFF
TRBV12-3/TRBV12-4,-,TRBJ2-5,many,TGTGCCAGCTCTACCATGGTGTCCGGGGAGACCCAGTACTTC,CASSTMVSGETQYF
TRBV5-6,-,TRBJ2-5,-,TGTGCCAGCAGCTTGGCCTGGCTGACTTCGCCTCGTGAGGGACAAGAGACCCAGTACTTC,CASSLAWLTSPREGQETQYF
TRBV5-1,TRBD2,TRBJ2-5,few,TGCGCCAGCAGCTTGGGTAGCGGGGCCGGCCGCGAGACCCAGTACTTC,CASSLGSGAGRETQYF
TRBV20-1,-,TRBJ1-2,few,TGCAGTGCTAGAGCTGGGGAAGCGGCCCATAACTATGGCTACACCTTC,CSARAGEAAHNYGYTF
TRBV28,TRBD1,TRBJ2-7,-,TGTGCCAGCAGTACCCTTCCGGGACAGGGGACGGACAATGAGCAGTACTTC,CASSTLPGQGTDNEQYF
TRBV20-1,-,TRBJ1-4,-,TGCAGTGCTAGAGGGGGGAGAGACGCAACTAATGAAAAACTGTTTTTT,CSARGGRDATNEKLFF
TRBV11-2,TRBD2,TRBJ2-3,-,TGTGCCAGCAGCGCAGGCGCTTCTAGCGGGAGGGACACAGATACGCAGTATTTT,CASSAGASSGRDTDTQYF
TRBV12-3/TRBV12-4,TRBD2,TRBJ2-7,few,TGTGCCAGCAGTATCGGACCTAGCGGGAGGAGCGAGCAGTACTTC,CASSIGPSGRSEQYF